These 32 T cell receptor beta chains were all obtained from the same sample, sequenced in a study of CD8 T cells in Susac syndrome. RNA amounts of roughly 0.5 to 1 ug underwent reverse transcription with random hexamers. TCRdb analysed the immunoSEQ multiplex PCR reads with MiXCR anew, one entry per CDR3 protein. The sample carries about 210,000 distinct CDR3 sequences, roughly 96% recorded once. The sequencing input was CD4+ T cells from PBMCs. The receptors stem from a human donor with multiple sclerosis.

The chain uses TRBV20-1 and TRBJ2-1, with 7 bases lining up with TRBD1. CDR3 length: 15 amino acids. The germline gives CDR1 DFQATT, CDR2 SNEGSKA (reference sequence). V was pared by 8 bases and J by 3 bases, with 13 bases of the junction left unmatched. DNA of the CDR3: TGCAGTACCACTATACAGGGGAGTTACTACAATGAGCAGTTCTTC. Its protein product is CSTTIQGSYYNEQFF.

This rearrangement joins TRBV30 to TRBJ1-4; D uncertain. V lost 0 bases and J 7 bases, leaving 15 bases between the germline ends. Per germline, CDR1 GTSNPN and CDR2 SVGIG (reference sequence). CDR3 length: 15 amino acids. This CDR3 is CAWSVRTVGSEKLFF. In DNA form, the CDR3 reads TGTGCCTGGAGTGTACGAACAGTGGGAAGTGAAAAACTGTTTTTT.

The chain employs TRBV20-1 and TRBJ2-7; 8 bases align to TRBD1. CDR3 size: 14 residues. CDR1 and CDR2 from the germline V gene are DFQATT and SNEGSKA (reference sequence). The ends lost 3 bases at V and 5 bases at J; junction bases unmatched: 9. CDR3 residues: CSARPGQVRNEQYF. The CDR3 DNA follows: TGCAGTGCTAGGCCGGGACAGGTGCGCAACGAGCAGTACTTC.

This chain uses TRBV29-1 with TRBJ1-1, with TRBD1 as a possible D gene (5 bases). Trimming cost V 7 bases and J 4 bases, with 16 bases left between them. Germline CDR1 and CDR2: SQVTM and ANQGSEA. CDR3 length: 13 residues. CDR3 bases: TGCAGCGGGACTGGACACGTCCCCACTGAAGCTTTCTTT. It translates to CSGTGHVPTEAFF. Combining the CDR3 with reference TRBV29-1 and TRBJ1-1 gives the whole variable domain SAVISQKPSRDICQRGTSLTIQCQVDSQVTMMFWYRQQPGQSLTLIATANQGSEATYESGFVIDKFPISRPNLTFSTLTVSNMSPEDSSIYLCSGTGHVPTEAFFGQGTRLTVV.

The chain is built from TRBV19 and TRBJ2-1; TRBD2 aligns across 8 bases. After removal of 4 bases from V and 7 bases from J, the junction contained 6 bases not matched to a gene. Per the germline V gene, CDR1 is LNHDA and CDR2 is SQIVND (reference sequence). The CDR3 has 14 amino acids. CDR3 in DNA: TGTGCCAGTAGTAAGGGACTAGTAGGAAATGAGCAGTTCTTC. Protein sequence: CASSKGLVGNEQFF.

In its sample, this clonotype was seen once. V usage is TRBV20-1 and J usage is TRBJ2-5; 9 bases map to TRBD1. V lost 0 bases to trimming and J lost 6 bases; unmatched junction nucleotides: 5. The CDR3 covers 14 residues. The germline CDR1 and CDR2 sequences are DFQATT and SNEGSKA (reference sequence). CDR3 DNA sequence: TGCAGTGCTAGAGAGGGACAGGGTTTAAAGACCCAGTACTTC. Translation gives CSAREGQGLKTQYF.

The rearrangement joins TRBV7-2 to TRBJ2-3; no clear D. V dropped 4 bases and J dropped 4 bases, with 15 bases sitting between them. The length of the CDR3 is 15 residues. Germline CDR1 reads SGHTA; CDR2 reads FQGNSA. The CDR3 DNA is TGTGCCAGCAGCTCAAGAGCTGGATTCCCAGATACGCAGTATTTT. It translates to CASSSRAGFPDTQYF.

CDR3 loop: CASEKNGETQYF. DNA of the CDR3: TGTGCCAGCGAAAAAAATGGGGAGACCCAGTACTTC. V gene TRBV3-1 combines with J gene TRBJ2-5; D gene unclear. Germline V gene sequence: CDR1 LGHDT, CDR2 YNNKEL (reference sequence). V lost 8 bases and J lost 5, with 12 bases in between. The CDR3 extends over 12 amino acids.

This rearrangement joins TRBV7-2 to TRBJ2-4, with TRBD1 identical over 7 bases. Germline V gene data show CDR1 as SGHTA and CDR2 as FQGNSA. The J segment lost 7 bases and the V segment lost 3 bases, leaving 12 bases of the junction unmatched. The CDR3 is 16 residues long. The CDR3: CASSFGEGAGENIQYF. CDR3 coding DNA: TGTGCCAGCAGCTTCGGTGAGGGGGCCGGAGAGAACATTCAGTACTTC.

The V and J genes are TRBV3-1 and TRBJ2-7; a weak D match, TRBD2 (5 bases). The CDR3 spans 15 residues. Germline V gives CDR1 LGHDT, CDR2 YNNKEL (reference sequence). The V gene lost 0 bases and the J gene lost 0 bases, with 9 bases spanning the gap. The DNA of the CDR3 is TGTGCCAGCAGCCAAGAGGTGGGGAGCTCCTACGAGCAGTACTTC. Residues: CASSQEVGSSYEQYF.

This clonotype was picked up one time. The rearrangement links TRBV24-1 to TRBJ2-1, with a possible D match to TRBD1 (5 bases). V lost 3 bases to trimming and J lost 6 bases, with 14 bases between them. Germline V gives CDR1 KGHDR, CDR2 SFDVKD. The CDR3 runs to 15 residues. CDR3 sequence reads: CATSDPAGAGNEQFF. The DNA for the CDR3 is TGTGCCACCAGTGATCCCGCTGGGGCAGGCAATGAGCAGTTCTTC.

The sample holds a few counts of this clonotype. The rearrangement uses TRBV12-3 or TRBV12-4 and TRBJ2-7; D is ambiguous. The CDR3 extends over 12 amino acids. With 6 bases removed from V and 0 bases from J, the gap between germline ends came to 6 bases. CDR3 nucleotide sequence: TGTGCCAGCAGGTCGGGCTCCTACGAGCAGTACTTC. Translating gives CASRSGSYEQYF.

This chain links TRBV29-1 with TRBJ2-1; D unclear. The germline V and J ends were trimmed by 4 bases and 6 bases, with 7 bases remaining between them. Germline V gene data show CDR1 as SQVTM and CDR2 as ANQGSEA. The CDR3 runs to 11 residues. The CDR3 DNA is TGCAGCGTTGCCGGATTCAATGAGCAGTTCTTC. As protein: CSVAGFNEQFF.

The chain is built from TRBV29-1 and TRBJ1-1; 9 bases fit TRBD1. Looked up from germline, CDR1 is SQVTM and CDR2 is ANQGSEA. Trimming at V came to 7 bases and at J to 3 bases, leaving 9 bases not matched to a gene. The CDR3 loop spans 14 amino acids. This CDR3 reads CSGNRGLGDTEAFF. The CDR3 DNA reads as TGCAGCGGCAACAGGGGGCTAGGGGACACTGAAGCTTTCTTT.

This chain uses TRBV30 with TRBJ1-4; D might be TRBD1 (6 bases). Trimming cost V 4 bases and J 0 bases, with 9 bases left between them. Per the germline V gene, CDR1 is GTSNPN and CDR2 is SVGIG (reference sequence). The CDR3 loop spans 14 amino acids. The CDR3 bases are TGTGCCTGGAAAGGGGGAGCAACTAATGAAAAACTGTTTTTT. Translated: CAWKGGATNEKLFF.

The rearrangement joins TRBV29-1 to TRBJ2-5; D is perhaps TRBD2 (5 bases). Germline V CDR1 and CDR2: SQVTM, ANQGSEA. Trimming stripped 3 bases from V and 7 bases from J, with 9 bases between. The CDR3 has 11 residues. The CDR3 reads CSVEGAGTQYF. The CDR3 bases are TGCAGCGTTGAGGGCGCGGGGACCCAGTACTTC.

V usage is TRBV3-1 and J usage is TRBJ1-5; a possible D gene is TRBD1 (5 bases). Germline V gene sequence: CDR1 LGHDT, CDR2 YNNKEL (reference sequence). With 0 bases removed from V and 4 bases from J, the gap between germline ends came to 10 bases. The CDR3 loop spans 15 amino acids. CDR3 residues: CASSQDGGRNQPQHF. The CDR3 DNA reads TGTGCCAGCAGCCAAGATGGGGGGAGGAATCAGCCCCAGCATTTT.

The chain links TRBV12-3 or TRBV12-4 to TRBJ2-7; 9 bases agree with TRBD1. This CDR3 comprises 16 residues. Trimming removed 3 bases from V and 4 bases from J; junction bases left unmatched: 10. CDR3 bases: TGTGCCAGCAGTTTCGGGTTACAGGGGACAGGGTACGAGCAGTACTTC. Translating gives CASSFGLQGTGYEQYF.

The chain has TRBV4-2 and TRBJ2-1, with D possibly matching TRBD2 (6 bases). The CDR3 contains 14 residues. Germline assignment: CDR1 LGHNA and CDR2 YNFKEQ. Trimming shortened V by 1 base and J by 6 bases, and 10 bases separated the two germline ends. CDR3 sequence reads: CASSQGDSLNEQFF. CDR3 nucleotides: TGTGCCAGCAGCCAAGGGGACTCCCTCAATGAGCAGTTCTTC.

This sequence joins TRBV9 and TRBJ1-1; no definite D call. The CDR3 covers 14 residues. Germline V CDR1 and CDR2: SGDLS, YYNGEE. The germline V and J ends were trimmed by 4 bases and 0 bases, with 10 bases remaining between them. This CDR3 reads CASSSRSLNTEAFF. The CDR3 DNA follows: TGTGCCAGCAGCTCCCGCTCCCTGAACACTGAAGCTTTCTTT.

The chain has TRBV14 and TRBJ2-3; 8 nucleotides align to TRBD2. Germline V gives CDR1 SGHDN, CDR2 FVKESK. The junction had 6 bases not matched to a gene; V was cut back by 5 bases and J by 2 bases. CDR3 length: 15 amino acids. CDR3 region: CASSKLAGFTDTQYF. CDR3 DNA: TGTGCCAGCAGCAAGCTAGCGGGTTTCACAGATACGCAGTATTTT.

The gene calls are TRBV20-1 and TRBJ2-7; TRBD1 aligns across 8 bases. This CDR3 contains 15 residues. V lost 4 bases, J lost 4 bases, and 12 bases stayed unmatched. The germline gives CDR1 DFQATT, CDR2 SNEGSKA (reference sequence). CDR3 nucleotides: TGCAGTGCTACATACAAAAGGACAGGGTGGTACGAGCAGTACTTC. This codes for CSATYKRTGWYEQYF.

This sequence joins TRBV9 and TRBJ2-1; 13 bases line up with TRBD2. The CDR3 extends over 15 amino acids. Germline V CDR1 and CDR2: SGDLS, YYNGEE. Trimming at V came to 4 bases and at J to 9 bases, leaving 7 bases not matched to a gene. CDR3 coding DNA: TGTGCCAGCAGCCCGGGACTAGCGGGATCCCGTGAGCAGTTCTTC. It specifies CASSPGLAGSREQFF.

This clonotype was seen a few times. The rearrangement joins TRBV12-3 or TRBV12-4 to TRBJ2-5; 11 bases align to TRBD2. V gave up 6 bases and J gave up 2 bases; unmatched junction bases: 2. This CDR3 contains 14 residues. The CDR3 protein is CASSRTSGQETQYF. CDR3 bases: TGTGCCAGCAGCCGGACTAGCGGGCAAGAGACCCAGTACTTC.

The CDR3 protein is CSARGLAGGFTGELFF. The CDR3 DNA reads TGCAGTGCTAGAGGACTAGCGGGGGGGTTCACCGGGGAGCTGTTTTTT. This chain links TRBV20-1 with TRBJ2-2; TRBD2 matches at 14 bases. Losses at the gene ends were 1 base for V and 4 bases for J; bases not matched to a gene: 2. This CDR3 has 16 residues. Germline lookup yields CDR1 DFQATT and CDR2 SNEGSKA (reference sequence).

In regard to this clonotype: The junction and the germline gene differ at one end; a read error may be behind it. V is TRBV2 and J is TRBJ2-4; D possibly corresponds to TRBD1 (6 bases). The CDR3 is made up of 11 amino acids. Germline V gene sequence: CDR1 SNHLY, CDR2 FYNNEI. CDR3 bases: TGTGCCAGCAGTATCCGGGACATCCAGTACTTC. Translation: CASSIRDIQYF. The entire variable domain, with the rest obtained from reference TRBV2 and TRBJ2-4, is as follows: EPEVTQTPSHQVTQMGQEVILRCVPISNHLYFYWYRQILGQKVEFLVSFYNNEISEKSEIFDDQFSVERPDGSNFTLKIRSTKLEDSAMYFCASSIRDIQYFGAGTRLSVL.

V and J are TRBV6-2 or TRBV6-3 and TRBJ2-6, with TRBD2 identical over 12 bases. The V gene end was trimmed by 0 bases and the J gene end by 0 bases; junction bases not matched to a gene: 6. The CDR3 covers 20 residues. CDR1 is MNHEY and CDR2 is SVGEGT in the germline V gene. The CDR3 nucleotides read TGTGCCAGCAGTTACTCGTTTGAGACTAGCGGGAGCTCTGGGGCCAACGTCCTGACTTTC. Its translation: CASSYSFETSGSSGANVLTF.

The chain recombines TRBV6-6 with TRBJ1-2; TRBD1 aligns across 7 bases. This CDR3 is built from 14 residues. CDR1 is MNHNY, CDR2 SVGAGI, per germline (reference sequence). V shed 11 bases, J shed 0 bases, and the junction held 9 bases outside the gene matches. The CDR3 nucleotides read TGTGCCGTGGGCACAGGGGCCACTAACTATGGCTACACCTTC. Protein product: CAVGTGATNYGYTF.

The J gene is TRBJ1-6, the V gene TRBV19; possibly TRBD1 for D (5 bases). Per the germline V gene, CDR1 is LNHDA and CDR2 is SQIVND (reference sequence). This CDR3 has 13 amino acids. Trimming shortened V by 5 bases and J by 7 bases, and 9 bases separated the two germline ends. CDR3 bases: TGTGCCAGTAGTGGGGCGGGGAATTCACCCCTCCACTTT. This codes for CASSGAGNSPLHF. Filled out from reference TRBV19 and TRBJ1-6, the complete variable domain reads DGGITQSPKYLFRKEGQNVTLSCEQNLNHDAMYWYRQDPGQGLRLIYYSQIVNDFQKGDIAEGYSVSREKKESFPLTVTSAQKNPTAFYLCASSGAGNSPLHFGNGTRLTVT.

The chain has TRBV20-1 and TRBJ2-3; 12 nucleotides line up with TRBD2. CDR3 length: 14 residues. Germline V CDR1 and CDR2: DFQATT, SNEGSKA (reference sequence). V was pared by 2 bases and J by 6 bases, with 3 bases of the junction left unmatched. CDR3 sequence reads: CSARPSGRVDTQYF. CDR3 sequence (DNA): TGCAGTGCTAGACCTAGCGGGAGGGTTGATACGCAGTATTTT.

The chain joins TRBV21-1 to TRBJ2-1. TRBV21-1 is termed a pseudogene. The CDR3 is made up of 13 amino acids. The CDR3 bases are TGTGCCAGCAGCAAAGTTGTCCACAATGAGCAGTTCTTC. Translating it yields CASSKVVHNEQFF.

The rearrangement joins TRBV12-3 or TRBV12-4 to TRBJ2-3; TRBD2 might be the D (5 bases). Trimming removed 6 bases from V and 10 bases from J, with 17 bases in between. The CDR3 totals 13 residues. The DNA for the CDR3 is TGTGCCAGCAGCCCGGGGTCTTCTCCCCCGCAGTATTTT. Residues: CASSPGSSPPQYF.